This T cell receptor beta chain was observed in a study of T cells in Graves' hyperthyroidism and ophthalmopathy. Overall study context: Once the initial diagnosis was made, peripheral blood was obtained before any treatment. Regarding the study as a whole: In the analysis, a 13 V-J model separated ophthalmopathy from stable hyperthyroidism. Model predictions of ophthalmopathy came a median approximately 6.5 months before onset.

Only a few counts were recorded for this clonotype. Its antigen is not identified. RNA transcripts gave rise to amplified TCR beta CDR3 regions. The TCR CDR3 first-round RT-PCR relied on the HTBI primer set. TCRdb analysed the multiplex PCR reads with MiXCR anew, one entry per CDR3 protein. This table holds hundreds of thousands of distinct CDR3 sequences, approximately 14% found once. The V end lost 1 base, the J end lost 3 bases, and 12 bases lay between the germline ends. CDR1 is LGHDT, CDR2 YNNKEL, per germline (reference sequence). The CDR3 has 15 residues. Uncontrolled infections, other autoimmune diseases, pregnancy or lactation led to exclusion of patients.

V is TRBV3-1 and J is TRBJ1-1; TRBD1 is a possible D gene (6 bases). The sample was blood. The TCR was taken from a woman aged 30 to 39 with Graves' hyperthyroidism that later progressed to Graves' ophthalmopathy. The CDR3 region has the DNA TGTGCCAGCAGCCAAGGGGGAGGGGGGTACACTGAAGCTTTCTTT. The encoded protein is CASSQGGGGYTEAFF.